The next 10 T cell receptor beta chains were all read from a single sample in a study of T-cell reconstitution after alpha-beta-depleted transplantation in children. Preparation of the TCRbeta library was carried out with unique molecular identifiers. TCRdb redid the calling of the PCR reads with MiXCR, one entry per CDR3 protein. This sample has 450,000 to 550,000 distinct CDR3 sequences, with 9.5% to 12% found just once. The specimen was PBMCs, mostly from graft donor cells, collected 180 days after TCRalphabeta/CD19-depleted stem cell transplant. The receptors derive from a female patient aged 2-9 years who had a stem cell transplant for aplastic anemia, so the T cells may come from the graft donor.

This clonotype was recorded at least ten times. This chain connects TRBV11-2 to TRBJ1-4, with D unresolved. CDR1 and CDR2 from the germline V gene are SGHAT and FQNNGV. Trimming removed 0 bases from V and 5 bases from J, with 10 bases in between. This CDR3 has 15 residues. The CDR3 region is CASSLDRRMNEKLFF. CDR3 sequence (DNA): TGTGCCAGCAGCTTAGATAGGCGGATGAATGAAAAACTGTTTTTT.

CDR3 protein: CASSPRTSDSYEQYF. For the CDR3, the DNA is TGTGCCAGTAGTCCTCGGACTAGCGACTCCTACGAGCAGTACTTC. The chain uses TRBV19 and TRBJ2-7; 9 bases are a match to TRBD2. J gave up 0 bases and V 5 bases, and 5 bases lay outside the gene matches. CDR1 and CDR2 from the germline V gene are LNHDA and SQIVND (reference sequence). This CDR3 contains 15 residues.

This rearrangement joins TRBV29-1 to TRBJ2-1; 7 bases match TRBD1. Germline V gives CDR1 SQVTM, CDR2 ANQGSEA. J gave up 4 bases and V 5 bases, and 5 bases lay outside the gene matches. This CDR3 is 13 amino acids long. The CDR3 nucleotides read TGCAGCGTTTTGGGACAGTTATACAATGAGCAGTTCTTC. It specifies CSVLGQLYNEQFF.

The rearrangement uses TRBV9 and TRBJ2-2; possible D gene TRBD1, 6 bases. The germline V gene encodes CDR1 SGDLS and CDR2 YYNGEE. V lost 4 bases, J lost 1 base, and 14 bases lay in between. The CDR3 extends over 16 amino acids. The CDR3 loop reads CASSQLPRGNTGELFF. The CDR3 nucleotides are TGTGCCAGCAGCCAACTCCCCAGGGGGAACACCGGGGAGCTGTTTTTT.

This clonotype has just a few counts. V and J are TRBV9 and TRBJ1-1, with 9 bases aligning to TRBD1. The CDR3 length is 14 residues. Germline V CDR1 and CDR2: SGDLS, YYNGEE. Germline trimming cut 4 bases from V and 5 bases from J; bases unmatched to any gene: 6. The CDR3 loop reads CASSTLTGGTEAFF. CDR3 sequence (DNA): TGTGCCAGCAGCACCTTGACAGGGGGGACTGAAGCTTTCTTT.

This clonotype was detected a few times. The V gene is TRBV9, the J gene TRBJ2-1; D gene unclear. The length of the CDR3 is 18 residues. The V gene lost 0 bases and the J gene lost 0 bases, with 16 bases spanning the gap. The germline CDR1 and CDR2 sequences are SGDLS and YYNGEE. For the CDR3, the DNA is TGTGCCAGCAGCGTAGTAGGCACGACACTATTCTCCTACAATGAGCAGTTCTTC. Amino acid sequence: CASSVVGTTLFSYNEQFF.

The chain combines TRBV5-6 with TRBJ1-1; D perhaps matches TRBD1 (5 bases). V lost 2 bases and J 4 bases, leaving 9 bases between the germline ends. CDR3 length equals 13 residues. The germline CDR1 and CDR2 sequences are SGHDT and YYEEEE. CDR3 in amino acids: CASSFGRVTEAFF. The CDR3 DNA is TGTGCCAGCAGCTTCGGCAGGGTCACTGAAGCTTTCTTT.

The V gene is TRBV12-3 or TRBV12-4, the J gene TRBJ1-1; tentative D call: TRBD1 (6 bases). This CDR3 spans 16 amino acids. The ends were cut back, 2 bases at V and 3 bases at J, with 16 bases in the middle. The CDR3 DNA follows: TGTGCCAGCAGTTTACTCAGGGGCCCCGCGTACACTGAAGCTTTCTTT. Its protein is CASSLLRGPAYTEAFF.

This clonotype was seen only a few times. This CDR3 is CAISESSISYNEQFF. For the CDR3, the DNA is TGTGCCATCAGTGAGTCGAGTATTTCCTACAATGAGCAGTTCTTC. The J gene is TRBJ2-1, the V gene TRBV10-3; D call uncertain. Trimming cost V 0 bases and J 1 base, with 7 bases left between them. The CDR3 loop spans 15 amino acids. Germline-derived CDR1 and CDR2 are ENHRY and SYGVKD.

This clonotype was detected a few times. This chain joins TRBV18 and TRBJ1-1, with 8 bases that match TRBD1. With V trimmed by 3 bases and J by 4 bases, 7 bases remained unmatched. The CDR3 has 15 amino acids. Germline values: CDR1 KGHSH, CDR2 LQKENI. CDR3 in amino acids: CASSPVGTGSTEAFF. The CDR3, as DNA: TGTGCCAGCTCACCTGTGGGGACAGGATCCACTGAAGCTTTCTTT.